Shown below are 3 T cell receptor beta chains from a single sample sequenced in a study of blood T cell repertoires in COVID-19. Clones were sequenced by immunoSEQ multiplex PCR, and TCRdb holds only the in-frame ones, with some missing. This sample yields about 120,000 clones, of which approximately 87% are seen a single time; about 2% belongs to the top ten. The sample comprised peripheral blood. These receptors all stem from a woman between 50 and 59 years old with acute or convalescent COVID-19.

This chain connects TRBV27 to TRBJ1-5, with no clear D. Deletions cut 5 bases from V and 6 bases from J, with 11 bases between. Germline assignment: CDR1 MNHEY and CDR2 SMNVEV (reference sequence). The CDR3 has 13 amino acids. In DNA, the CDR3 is TGTGCCAGCAGTGGAGACGAGGTTCAGCCCCAGCATTTT. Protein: CASSGDEVQPQHF.

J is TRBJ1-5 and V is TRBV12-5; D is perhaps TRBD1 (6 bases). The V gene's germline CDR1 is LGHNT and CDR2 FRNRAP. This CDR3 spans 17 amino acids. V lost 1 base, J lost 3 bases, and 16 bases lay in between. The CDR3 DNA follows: TGTGCTAGTGGTTTGGAGATTACACAGGGTTACAATCAGCCCCAGCATTTT. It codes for CASGLEITQGYNQPQHF. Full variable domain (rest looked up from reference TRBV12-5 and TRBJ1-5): DARVTQTPRHKVTEMGQEVTMRCQPILGHNTVFWYRQTMMQGLELLAYFRNRAPLDDSGMPKDRFSAEMPDATLATLKIQPSEPRDSAVYFCASGLEITQGYNQPQHFGDGTRLSIL.

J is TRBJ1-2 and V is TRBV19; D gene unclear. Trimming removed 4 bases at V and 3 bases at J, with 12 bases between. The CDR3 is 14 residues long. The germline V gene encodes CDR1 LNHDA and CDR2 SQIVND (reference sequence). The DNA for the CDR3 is TGTGCCAGTAGTACTACCGACACGTACTATGGCTACACCTTC. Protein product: CASSTTDTYYGYTF.